The clone carrying this T cell receptor (beta chain) was detected ten times or more. This sample was included in a study of spatial heterogeneity in lung cancer. Study-level background: Combinations of a unique TCR and a UMI were tallied in raw reads, and on average each appeared more than ten times.

The V end lost 5 bases, the J end lost 2 bases, and 13 bases lay between the germline ends. From germline, CDR1 is PRHDT and CDR2 FYEKMQ (reference sequence). The CDR3 totals 14 residues. A single record per CDR3 protein comes from TCRdb applying MiXCR to the 5' RACE reads. The data contain more than 20,000 distinct CDR3 sequences, around 13% of them singletons. Indicated time point: sample taken at primary tumor resection. No cell sorting; template was whole RNA from tumor, lung tissue or PBMC. Samples came from 72 TRACERx patients with untreated early-stage lung cancer. This TCR came from a female donor with early-stage non-small cell lung cancer. The chain uses TRBV13 and TRBJ2-7; D might be TRBD2 (5 bases). The specimen was PBMCs, collected at surgery. CDR3 sequence (DNA): TGTGCCAGCAGCACGCCGGGAAGGACCTACGAGCAGTACTTC. Residues: CASSTPGRTYEQYF.